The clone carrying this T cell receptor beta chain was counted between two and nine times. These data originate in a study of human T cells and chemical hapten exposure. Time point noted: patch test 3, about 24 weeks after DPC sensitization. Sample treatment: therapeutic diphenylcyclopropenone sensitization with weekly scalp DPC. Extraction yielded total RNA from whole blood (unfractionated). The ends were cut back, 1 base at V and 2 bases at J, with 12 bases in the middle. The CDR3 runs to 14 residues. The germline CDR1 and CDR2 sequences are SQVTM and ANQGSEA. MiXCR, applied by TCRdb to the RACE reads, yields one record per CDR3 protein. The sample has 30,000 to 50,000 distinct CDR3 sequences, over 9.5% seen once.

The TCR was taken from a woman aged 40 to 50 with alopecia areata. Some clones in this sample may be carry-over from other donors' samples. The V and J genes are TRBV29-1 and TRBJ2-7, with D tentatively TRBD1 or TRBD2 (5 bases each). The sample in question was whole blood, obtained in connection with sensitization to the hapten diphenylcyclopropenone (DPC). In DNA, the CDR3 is TGCAGCGTTGAAGCCCCGGGACGTCCCTACGAGCAGTACTTC. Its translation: CSVEAPGRPYEQYF.